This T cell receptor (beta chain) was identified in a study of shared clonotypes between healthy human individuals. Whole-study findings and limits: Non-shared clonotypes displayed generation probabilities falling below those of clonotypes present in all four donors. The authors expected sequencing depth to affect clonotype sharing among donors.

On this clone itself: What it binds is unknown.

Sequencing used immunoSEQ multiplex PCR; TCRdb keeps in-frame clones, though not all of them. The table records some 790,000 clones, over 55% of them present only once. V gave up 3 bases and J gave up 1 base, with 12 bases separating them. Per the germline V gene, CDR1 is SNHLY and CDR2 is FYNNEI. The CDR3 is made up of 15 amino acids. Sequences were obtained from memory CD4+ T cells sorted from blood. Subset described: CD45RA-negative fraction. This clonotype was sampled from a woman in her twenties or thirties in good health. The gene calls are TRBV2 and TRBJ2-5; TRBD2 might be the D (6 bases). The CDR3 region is CASSDMGGTQETQYF. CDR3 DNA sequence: TGTGCCAGCAGTGATATGGGGGGAACCCAAGAGACCCAGTACTTC. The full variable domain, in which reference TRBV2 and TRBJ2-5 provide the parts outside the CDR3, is EPEVTQTPSHQVTQMGQEVILRCVPISNHLYFYWYRQILGQKVEFLVSFYNNEISEKSEIFDDQFSVERPDGSNFTLKIRSTKLEDSAMYFCASSDMGGTQETQYFGPGTRLLVL.